This record concerns one TCR beta chain sequence. Its antigen is undetermined. The data were taken from a study of shared clonotypes between healthy human individuals. Whole-study findings and limits: About 5% of naive CD4 clonotypes were shared across a handful of donors.

Trimming took 4 bases from V and 1 from J; bases not matched to a gene: 1. Germline CDR1 is KGHSH and CDR2 is LQKENI. The CDR3 extends over 13 amino acids. At a deep level, the assay was run. This table comes from immunoSEQ multiplex PCR, and its TCRdb copy is limited to in-frame clones, with some not included. This table holds more than 1 million clones, approximately 78% found once. Material: memory CD4+ T cells from PBMCs. The subset was: CD45RA-negative fraction. The chain employs TRBV18 and TRBJ2-7; 7 bases agree with TRBD1. The receptor was derived from a man younger than 30 in good health. Some clones in this sample may be carry-over from other donors' samples. The CDR3 bases are TGTGCCAGCTCACTGGGACAGTCCTACGAGCAGTACTTC. Protein sequence: CASSLGQSYEQYF.